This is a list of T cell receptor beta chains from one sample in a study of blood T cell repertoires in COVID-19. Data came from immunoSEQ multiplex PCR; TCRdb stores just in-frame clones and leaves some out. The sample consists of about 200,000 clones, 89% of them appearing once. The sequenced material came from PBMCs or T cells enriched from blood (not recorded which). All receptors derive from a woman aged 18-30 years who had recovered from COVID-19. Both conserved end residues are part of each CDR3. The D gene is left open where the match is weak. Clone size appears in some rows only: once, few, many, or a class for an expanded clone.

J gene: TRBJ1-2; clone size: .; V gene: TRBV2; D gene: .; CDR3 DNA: TGTGCCAGCAGTGAAGCCAGGGCCCCCGGGCCCTATGGCTACACCTTC; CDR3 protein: CASSEARAPGPYGYTF
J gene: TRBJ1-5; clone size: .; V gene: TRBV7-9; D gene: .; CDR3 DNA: TGTGCCCGCAGTCCGATACTCCCGGTCCAGCCCCAGCATTTT; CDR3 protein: CARSPILPVQPQHF
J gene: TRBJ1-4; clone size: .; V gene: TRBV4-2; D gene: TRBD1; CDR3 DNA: TGTGCCAGCAGCCAGCGTTCCGGGACAGGGGATGAAAAACTGTTTTTT; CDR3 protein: CASSQRSGTGDEKLFF
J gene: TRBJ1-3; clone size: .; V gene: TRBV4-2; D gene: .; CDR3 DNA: TGTGCCAGCAGCCAAGAATGGAGGCTCGGAAACACCATATATTTT; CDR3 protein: CASSQEWRLGNTIYF
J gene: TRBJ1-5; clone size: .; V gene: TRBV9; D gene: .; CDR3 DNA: TGTGCCAGCAGCGTAGGGACGGGGAATCAGCCCCAGCATTTT; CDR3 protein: CASSVGTGNQPQHF
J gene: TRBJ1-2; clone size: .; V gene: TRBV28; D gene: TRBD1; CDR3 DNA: TGTGCCAGCAGTTTCCGGGACAGGGTCCCCTATGGCTACACCTTC; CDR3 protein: CASSFRDRVPYGYTF
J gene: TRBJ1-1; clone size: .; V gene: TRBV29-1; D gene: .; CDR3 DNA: TGCAGCGCCGCAGGGAACCTGAACACTGAAGCTTTCTTT; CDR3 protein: CSAAGNLNTEAFF
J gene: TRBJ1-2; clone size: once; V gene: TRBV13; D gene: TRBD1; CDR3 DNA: TGTGCCAGCAGCCAAGAAGGGACAGGCTGGGGCTACACCTTC; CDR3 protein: CASSQEGTGWGYTF
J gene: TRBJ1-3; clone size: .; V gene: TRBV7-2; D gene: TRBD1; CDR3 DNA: TGTGCCAGCAGCTTAGCGGGACAGAACTCTGGAAACACCATATATTTT; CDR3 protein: CASSLAGQNSGNTIYF
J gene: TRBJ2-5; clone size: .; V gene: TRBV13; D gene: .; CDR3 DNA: TGTGCCAGCAGCCTCCCCCGACAGACCGACTTTGGGAAAGTACAGTACTTC; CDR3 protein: CASSLPRQTDFGKVQYF
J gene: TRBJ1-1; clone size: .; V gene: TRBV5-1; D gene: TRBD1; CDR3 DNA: TGCGCCAGCAGCCTAGACAGGGGCGCGGACACTGAAGCTTTCTTT; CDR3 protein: CASSLDRGADTEAFF
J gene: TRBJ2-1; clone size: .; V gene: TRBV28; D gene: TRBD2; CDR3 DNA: TGTGCCACCGCCGGGACTAGCGGGGTGAATGAGCAGTTCTTC; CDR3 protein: CATAGTSGVNEQFF
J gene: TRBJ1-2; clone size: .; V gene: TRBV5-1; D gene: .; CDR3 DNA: TGCGCCAGCAGCTGGGACACCACCGTCTATGGCTACACCTTC; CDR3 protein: CASSWDTTVYGYTF
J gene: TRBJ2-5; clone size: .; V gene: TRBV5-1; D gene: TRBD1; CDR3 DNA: TGCGCCAGCAGCGAAGGGGCGACAGGGGTGATGACCCAGTACTTC; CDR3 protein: CASSEGATGVMTQYF
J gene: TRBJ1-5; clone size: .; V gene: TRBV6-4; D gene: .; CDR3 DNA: TGTGCCAGCAGTCAACAGAGAAATCAGCCCCAGCATTTT; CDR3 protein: CASSQQRNQPQHF
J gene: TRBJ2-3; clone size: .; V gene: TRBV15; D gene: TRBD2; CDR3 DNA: TGTGCCACCAGCAGAGGGACTAGCGGGGGGGCAGATACGCAGTATTTT; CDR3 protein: CATSRGTSGGADTQYF
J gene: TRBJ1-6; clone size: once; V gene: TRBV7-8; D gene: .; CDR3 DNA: TGTGCCAGCAGCCCCGGCAGGGCCCTCCACTTT; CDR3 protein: CASSPGRALHF
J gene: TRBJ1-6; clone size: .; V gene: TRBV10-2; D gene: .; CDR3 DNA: TGCGCCAGCAGTGAGTACCCAGGTCCGTTCTATAATTCACCCCTCCACTTT; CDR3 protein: CASSEYPGPFYNSPLHF
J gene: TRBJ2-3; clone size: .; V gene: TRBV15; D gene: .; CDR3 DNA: TGTGCCACCAGCAGAGAGCTTGCGGCCTACCTTGATACGCAGTATTTT; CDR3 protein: CATSRELAAYLDTQYF
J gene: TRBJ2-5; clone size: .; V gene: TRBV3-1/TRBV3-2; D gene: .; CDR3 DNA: TGTGCCAGCAGCGTCTGGACTGCCCAAGAGACCCAGTACTTC; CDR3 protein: CASSVWTAQETQYF
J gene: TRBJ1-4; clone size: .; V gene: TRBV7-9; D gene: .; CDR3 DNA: TGTGCCAGCAACACTCAGGGTTATGAAAAACTGTTTTTT; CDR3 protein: CASNTQGYEKLFF
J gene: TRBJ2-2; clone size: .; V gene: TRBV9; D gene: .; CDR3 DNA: TGTGCCAGCAGCGTCACGACAGCAGCCACCGGGGAGCTGTTTTTT; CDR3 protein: CASSVTTAATGELFF
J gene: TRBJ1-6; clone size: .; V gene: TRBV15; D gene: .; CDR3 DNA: TGTGCCACCAGCAGGGCGGGCGAGGCCCTGTATTCACCCCTCCACTTT; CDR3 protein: CATSRAGEALYSPLHF
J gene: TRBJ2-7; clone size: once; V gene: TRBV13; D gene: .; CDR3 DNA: TGTGCCAGCAGCCCGACCCGAACTGGAGGACTCTACGAGCAGTACTTC; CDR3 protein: CASSPTRTGGLYEQYF
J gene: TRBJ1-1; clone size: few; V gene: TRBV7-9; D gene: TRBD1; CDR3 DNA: TGTGCCAGCAGGAGTTGGACAGGGAACACTGAAGCTTTCTTT; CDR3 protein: CASRSWTGNTEAFF
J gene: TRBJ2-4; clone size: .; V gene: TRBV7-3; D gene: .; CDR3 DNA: TGTGCCAGCAGCCTAAGTCCCTCGGAGGGCCAAAACATTCAGTACTTC; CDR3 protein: CASSLSPSEGQNIQYF
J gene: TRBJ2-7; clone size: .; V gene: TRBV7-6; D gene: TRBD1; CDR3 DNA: TGTGCCAGCAGCCATGGGACAGGGGTTCTATCCTACGAGCAGTACTTC; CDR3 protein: CASSHGTGVLSYEQYF
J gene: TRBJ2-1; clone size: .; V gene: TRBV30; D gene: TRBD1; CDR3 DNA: TGTGCCTGGAGTGGCCGGGACAGGGATGTGAATGAGCAGTTCTTC; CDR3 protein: CAWSGRDRDVNEQFF
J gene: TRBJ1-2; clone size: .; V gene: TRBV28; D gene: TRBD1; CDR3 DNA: TGTGCCAGCAGTCCCACACGAGGGGGCGATGACTATGGCTACACCTTC; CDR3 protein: CASSPTRGGDDYGYTF
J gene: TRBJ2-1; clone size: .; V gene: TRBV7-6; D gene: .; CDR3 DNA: TGTGCCAGCAGCTTAGAGGGGCAGCGTTACAATGAGCAGTTCTTC; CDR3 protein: CASSLEGQRYNEQFF
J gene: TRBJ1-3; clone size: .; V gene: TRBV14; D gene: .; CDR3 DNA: TGTGCCAGCAGCCTGAGGGCCGCAGGCACCATATATTTT; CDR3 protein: CASSLRAAGTIYF
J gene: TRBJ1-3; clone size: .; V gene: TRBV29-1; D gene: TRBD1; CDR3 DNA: TGCAGCGTAGAAGTGACAGGGACAGGAAACACCATATATTTT; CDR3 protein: CSVEVTGTGNTIYF
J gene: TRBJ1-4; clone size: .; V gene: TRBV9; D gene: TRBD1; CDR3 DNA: TGTGCCAGCAGCGTACGAAGGGCGGGACAGAGTAATGAAAAACTGTTTTTT; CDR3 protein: CASSVRRAGQSNEKLFF
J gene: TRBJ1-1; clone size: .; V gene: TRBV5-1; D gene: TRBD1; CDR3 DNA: TGCGCCAGCAGCTTGGGTGCAGGGGGTGGGGTGAACACTGAAGCTTTCTTT; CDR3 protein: CASSLGAGGGVNTEAFF
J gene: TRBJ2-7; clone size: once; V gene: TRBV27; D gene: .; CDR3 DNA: TGTGCCAGCAGTTTACTCCCGGGTAACTACGAGCAGTACTTC; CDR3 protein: CASSLLPGNYEQYF
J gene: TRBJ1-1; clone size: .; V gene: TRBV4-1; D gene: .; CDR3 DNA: TGCGCCAGCAGCCAAGTAGGGGTGGTAGGGACTGAAGCTTTCTTT; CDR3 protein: CASSQVGVVGTEAFF
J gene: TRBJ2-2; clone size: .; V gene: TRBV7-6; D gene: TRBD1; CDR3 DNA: TGTGCCAGCAGCTTAGGGGACAGGGGATCCGGGGAGCTGTTTTTT; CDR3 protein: CASSLGDRGSGELFF
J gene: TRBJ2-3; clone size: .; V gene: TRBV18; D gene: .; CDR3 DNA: TGTGCCAGCTCGGCTTCTGAGGGTGTATTCGGCACAGATACGCAGTATTTT; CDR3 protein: CASSASEGVFGTDTQYF
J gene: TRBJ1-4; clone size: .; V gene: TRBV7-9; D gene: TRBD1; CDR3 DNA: TGTGCCAGCAGCCCCAGGGGGGAAGGAGGAACTAATGAAAAACTGTTTTTT; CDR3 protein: CASSPRGEGGTNEKLFF
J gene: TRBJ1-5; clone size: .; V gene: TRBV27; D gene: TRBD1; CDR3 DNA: TGTGCCAGCAGTTTGGTTGGTAGTCCGGGGCCGGGGACAGGGGATTATCAGCCCCAGCATTTT; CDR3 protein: CASSLVGSPGPGTGDYQPQHF
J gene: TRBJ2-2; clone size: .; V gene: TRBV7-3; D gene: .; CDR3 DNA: TGTGCCAGCAGCCGGGACGGGGACTCCGGCGGGGAGCTGTTTTTT; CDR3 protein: CASSRDGDSGGELFF
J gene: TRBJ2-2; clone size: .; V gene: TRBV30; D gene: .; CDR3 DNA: TGTGCCTGGAGTGGGCTGAACACCGGGGAGCTGTTTTTT; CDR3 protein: CAWSGLNTGELFF
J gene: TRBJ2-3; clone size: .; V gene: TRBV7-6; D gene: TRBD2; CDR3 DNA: TGTGCCAGCAGCTTAGCGCGTACTAGCGGGGGGGATACGCAGTATTTT; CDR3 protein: CASSLARTSGGDTQYF
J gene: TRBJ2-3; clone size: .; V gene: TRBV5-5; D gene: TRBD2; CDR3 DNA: TGTGCCAGCAGCTATGTAGCGGGGGGGCGAGATACGCAGTATTTT; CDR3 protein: CASSYVAGGRDTQYF
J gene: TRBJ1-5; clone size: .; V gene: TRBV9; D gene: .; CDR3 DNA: TGTGCCAGCAGCGTAGATAACAGGGTCGGACAGCCCCAGCATTTT; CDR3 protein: CASSVDNRVGQPQHF
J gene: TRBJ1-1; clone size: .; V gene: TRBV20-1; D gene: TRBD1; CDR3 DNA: TGCAGTGCTAGTAGACCGGACAGGGTGGGCACTGAAGCTTTCTTT; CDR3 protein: CSASRPDRVGTEAFF
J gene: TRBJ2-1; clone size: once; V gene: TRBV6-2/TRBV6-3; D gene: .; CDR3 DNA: TGTGCCAGCAGTTACTCGATAGTAGGGGATTCCTACAATGAGCAGTTCTTC; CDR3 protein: CASSYSIVGDSYNEQFF
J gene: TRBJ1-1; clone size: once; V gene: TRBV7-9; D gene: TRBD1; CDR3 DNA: TGTGCCAGCAGCTCCGGGACAGGGTCGGCGACTGAAGCTTTCTTT; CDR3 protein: CASSSGTGSATEAFF
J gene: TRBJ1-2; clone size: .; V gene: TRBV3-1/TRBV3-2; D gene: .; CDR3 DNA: TGTGCCAGCAGCCAAGATACAGGCTATGGCTACACCTTC; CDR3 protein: CASSQDTGYGYTF
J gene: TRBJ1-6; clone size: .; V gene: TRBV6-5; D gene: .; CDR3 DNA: TGTGCCAGCAGGACACTTTCTGAGGGTTCACCCCTCCACTTT; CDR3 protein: CASRTLSEGSPLHF
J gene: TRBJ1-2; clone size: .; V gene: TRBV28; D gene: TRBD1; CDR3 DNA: TGTGCCAGCAGTTTATACGGACAGGGGGCCGACGGCTACACCTTC; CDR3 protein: CASSLYGQGADGYTF
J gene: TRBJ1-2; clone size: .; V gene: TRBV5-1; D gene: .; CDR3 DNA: TGCGCCAGCAGCAGCTCGATGGGGAGCGACTATGGCTACACCTTC; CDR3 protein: CASSSSMGSDYGYTF